The rows below give T cell receptor beta chains drawn from one sample of a study of cytomegalovirus exposure and HLA in healthy donors. The data were produced by immunoSEQ multiplex PCR, yet TCRdb's version contains in-frame clones alone and is incomplete. The repertoire includes roughly 130,000 clones, around four fifths of them detected once, and approximately 0.93% sits in the top ten. The sequenced sample consisted of PBMCs. The receptors here all came from a human donor in good health. Each CDR3 is given with its conserved first and last residue. Fields, in order: D gene, clone size, J gene, CDR3 length, V gene, CDR3 DNA, CDR3 protein. A D gene is named only where the DNA matches it firmly. Part of the rows lack a size; the others show once, few, many or a class for expanded clones.

D: TRBD2
size: .
J: TRBJ2-2
length: 15
V: TRBV7-2
DNA: TGTGCCAGCAGCTTTAAGCGGGGGGGGGTCGGGGAGCTGTTTTTT
CDR3: CASSFKRGGVGELFF

D: TRBD1
size: .
J: TRBJ1-2
length: 14
V: TRBV6-5
DNA: TGTGCCAGCAGTACCCGGGACAGGGGCGGGGGCTACACCTTC
CDR3: CASSTRDRGGGYTF

D: TRBD1
size: .
J: TRBJ1-4
length: 15
V: TRBV19
DNA: TGTGCCAGTAGTCCACGGGGGACAGGGGAAGAAAAACTGTTTTTT
CDR3: CASSPRGTGEEKLFF

D: .
size: .
J: TRBJ1-5
length: 15
V: TRBV6-6
DNA: TGTGCCAGCACTCCGGGACAAGAACCGAATCAGCCCCAGCATTTT
CDR3: CASTPGQEPNQPQHF

D: .
size: .
J: TRBJ1-5
length: 17
V: TRBV7-3
DNA: TGTGCCAGCAGCTTAAAAACCGGACGACAGTTATATCAGCCCCAGCATTTT
CDR3: CASSLKTGRQLYQPQHF

D: .
size: .
J: TRBJ1-1
length: 11
V: TRBV18
DNA: TGTGCCAGCGAGCGGGGCCTTGAAGCTTTCTTT
CDR3: CASERGLEAFF

D: .
size: .
J: TRBJ2-3
length: 15
V: TRBV5-1
DNA: TGCGCCAGCATGGGCGGGGGCCTTAGCACAGATACGCAGTATTTT
CDR3: CASMGGGLSTDTQYF

D: .
size: .
J: TRBJ1-6
length: 14
V: TRBV27
DNA: TGTGCCAGCAGTTTCGGGGGGCCTGGTTCACCCCTCCACTTT
CDR3: CASSFGGPGSPLHF

D: .
size: .
J: TRBJ1-5
length: 19
V: TRBV10-2
DNA: TGCGCCAGCAGTGAGTATCCGTGGAGGGACTCTTATAGCAATCAGCCCCAGCATTTT
CDR3: CASSEYPWRDSYSNQPQHF

D: .
size: .
J: TRBJ2-7
length: 18
V: TRBV4-1
DNA: TGCGCCAGCAGCCCTCGGAGGTCCGGGAAAAGGGATACCTACGAGCAGTACTTC
CDR3: CASSPRRSGKRDTYEQYF

D: .
size: once
J: TRBJ1-6
length: 13
V: TRBV2
DNA: TGTGCCAGCATCCGGCAGACAGCTTCACCCCTCCACTTT
CDR3: CASIRQTASPLHF